This T cell receptor (beta chain) originates from a study of CD8+ T cells in alopecia areata. Study at large: Those patients who were treated received oral tofacitinib, which was given at 5 to 10 mg twice daily for moderate-to-severe alopecia areata. Whole-study findings and limits: Uncertainty about whether baseline CD8+ expansion is linked to response remains, with one nonresponder.

With respect to this clone: Its antigen is not identified.

The treatment is: oral pan-JAK inhibitor, 5-10 mg twice daily. Patients with alopecia areata provided lesional scalp punch biopsies as well as peripheral blood. Following RNA extraction, reverse transcription yielded cDNA that acted as the sequencing template. Data came from immunoSEQ multiplex PCR; TCRdb stores just in-frame clones and leaves some out. The sample shows 250,000 to 350,000 clones, over 45% of them seen only once. This CDR3 region has 16 residues. Germline assignment: CDR1 SGHNT and CDR2 YYREEE (reference sequence). V lost 7 bases, J lost 0 bases, and 14 bases lay in between. Here the sequenced sample was CD4+ T cells sorted from blood, taken between weeks 51 and 54, from a patient treated with tofacitinib. The receptor's source is a human donor with alopecia areata. The rearrangement joins TRBV5-4 to TRBJ2-6; TRBD2 might be the D (6 bases). CDR3 sequence (DNA): TGTGCCAGCCACGTGGGGGGAGCCTCTGGGGCCAACGTCCTGACTTTC. Its protein is CASHVGGASGANVLTF.